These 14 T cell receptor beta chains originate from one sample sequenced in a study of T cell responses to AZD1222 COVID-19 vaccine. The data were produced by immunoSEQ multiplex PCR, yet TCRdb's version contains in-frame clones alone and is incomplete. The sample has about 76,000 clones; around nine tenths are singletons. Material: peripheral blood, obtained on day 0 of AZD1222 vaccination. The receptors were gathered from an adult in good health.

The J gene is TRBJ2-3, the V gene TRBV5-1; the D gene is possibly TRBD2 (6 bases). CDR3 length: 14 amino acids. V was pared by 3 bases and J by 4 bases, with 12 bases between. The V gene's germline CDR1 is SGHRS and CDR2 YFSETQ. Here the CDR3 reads CASSSGVWPDTQYF. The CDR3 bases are TGCGCCAGCAGCTCGGGGGTTTGGCCAGATACGCAGTATTTT. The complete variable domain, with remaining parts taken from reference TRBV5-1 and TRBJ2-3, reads KAGVTQTPRYLIKTRGQQVTLSCSPISGHRSVSWYQQTPGQGLQFLFEYFSETQRNKGNFPGRFSGRQFSNSRSEMNVSTLELGDSALYLCASSSGVWPDTQYFGPGTRLTVL.

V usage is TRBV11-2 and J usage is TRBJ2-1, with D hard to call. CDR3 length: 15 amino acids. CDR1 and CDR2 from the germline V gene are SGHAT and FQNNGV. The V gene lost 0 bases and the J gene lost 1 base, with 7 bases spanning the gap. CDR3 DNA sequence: TGTGCCAGCAGCTTAGAAGTGGGGTCCTACAATGAGCAGTTCTTC. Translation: CASSLEVGSYNEQFF.

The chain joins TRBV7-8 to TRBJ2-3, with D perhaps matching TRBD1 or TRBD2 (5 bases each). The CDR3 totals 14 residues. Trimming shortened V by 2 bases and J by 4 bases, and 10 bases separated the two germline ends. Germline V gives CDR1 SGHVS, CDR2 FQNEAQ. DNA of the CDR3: TGTGCCAGCAGCTTATGGGGACGGTCAGATACGCAGTATTTT. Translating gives CASSLWGRSDTQYF.

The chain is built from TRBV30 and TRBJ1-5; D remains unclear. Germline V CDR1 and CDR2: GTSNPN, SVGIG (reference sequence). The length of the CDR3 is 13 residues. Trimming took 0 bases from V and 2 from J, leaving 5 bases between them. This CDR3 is CAWSVTGNQPQHF. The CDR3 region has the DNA TGTGCCTGGAGTGTAACGGGCAATCAGCCCCAGCATTTT.

The CDR3 loop reads CASSPRSPYNEQFF. The CDR3 DNA follows: TGTGCCAGCAGCCCCCGTAGCCCATACAATGAGCAGTTCTTC. The chain is built from TRBV7-2 and TRBJ2-1; no firm D call. The CDR3 is 14 residues long. Between the trimmed V and J ends, which lost 5 bases and 4 bases, there was a span of 12 bases. Germline V gene lookup returns CDR1 SGHTA and CDR2 FQGNSA.

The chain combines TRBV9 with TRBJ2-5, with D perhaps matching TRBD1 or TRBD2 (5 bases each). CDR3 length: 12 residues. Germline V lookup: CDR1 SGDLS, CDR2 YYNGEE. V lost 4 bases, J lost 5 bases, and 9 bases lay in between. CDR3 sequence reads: CASSLAGETQYF. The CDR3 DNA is TGTGCCAGCAGCCTAGCAGGGGAGACCCAGTACTTC. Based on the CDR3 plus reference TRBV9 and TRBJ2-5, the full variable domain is DSGVTQTPKHLITATGQRVTLRCSPRSGDLSVYWYQQSLDQGLQFLIQYYNGEERAKGNILERFSAQQFPDLHSELNLSSLELGDSALYFCASSLAGETQYFGPGTRLLVL.

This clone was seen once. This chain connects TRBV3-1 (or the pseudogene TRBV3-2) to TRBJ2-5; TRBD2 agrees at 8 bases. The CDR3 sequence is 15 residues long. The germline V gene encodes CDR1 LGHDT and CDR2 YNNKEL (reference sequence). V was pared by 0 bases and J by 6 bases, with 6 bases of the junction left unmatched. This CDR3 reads CASSQDAAGAKTQYF. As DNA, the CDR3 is TGTGCCAGCAGCCAAGACGCAGCGGGGGCCAAGACCCAGTACTTC.

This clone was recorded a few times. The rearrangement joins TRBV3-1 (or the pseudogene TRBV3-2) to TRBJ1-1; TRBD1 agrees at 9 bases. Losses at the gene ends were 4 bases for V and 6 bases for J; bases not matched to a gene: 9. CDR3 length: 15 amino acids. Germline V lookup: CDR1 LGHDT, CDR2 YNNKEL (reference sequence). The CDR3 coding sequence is TGTGCCAGCAGCCGAGACGGACAGGGGACTTCTGAAGCTTTCTTT. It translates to CASSRDGQGTSEAFF.

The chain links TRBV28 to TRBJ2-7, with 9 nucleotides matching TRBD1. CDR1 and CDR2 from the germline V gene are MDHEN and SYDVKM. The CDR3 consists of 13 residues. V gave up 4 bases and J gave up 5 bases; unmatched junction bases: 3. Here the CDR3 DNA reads TGTGCCAGCAGTTCGGGACAGGGCCACGAGCAGTACTTC. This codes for CASSSGQGHEQYF.

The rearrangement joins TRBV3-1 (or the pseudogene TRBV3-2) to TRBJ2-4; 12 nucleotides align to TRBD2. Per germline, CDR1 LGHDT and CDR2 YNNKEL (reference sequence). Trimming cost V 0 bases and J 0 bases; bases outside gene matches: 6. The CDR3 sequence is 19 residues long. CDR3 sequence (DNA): TGTGCCAGCAGCCAAGATCGTCTAGCGGGGGGGGTAGCCAAAAACATTCAGTACTTC. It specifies CASSQDRLAGGVAKNIQYF.

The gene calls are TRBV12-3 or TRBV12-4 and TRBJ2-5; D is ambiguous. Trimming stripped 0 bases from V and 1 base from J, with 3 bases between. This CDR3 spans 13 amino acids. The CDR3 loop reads CASSLAVQETQYF. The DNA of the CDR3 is TGTGCCAGCAGTTTAGCGGTCCAAGAGACCCAGTACTTC.

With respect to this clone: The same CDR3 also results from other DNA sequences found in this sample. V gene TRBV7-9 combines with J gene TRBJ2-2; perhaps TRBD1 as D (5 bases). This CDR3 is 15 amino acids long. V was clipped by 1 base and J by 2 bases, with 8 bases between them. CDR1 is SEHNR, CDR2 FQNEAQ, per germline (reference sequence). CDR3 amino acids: CASSLVQGNTGELFF. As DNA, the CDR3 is TGTGCCAGCAGCTTAGTTCAGGGAAACACCGGGGAGCTGTTTTTT.

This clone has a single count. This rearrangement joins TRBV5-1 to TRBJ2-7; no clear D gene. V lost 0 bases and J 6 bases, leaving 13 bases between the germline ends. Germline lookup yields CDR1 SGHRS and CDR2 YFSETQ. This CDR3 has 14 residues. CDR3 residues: CASSLEVTTVEQYF. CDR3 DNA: TGCGCCAGCAGCTTGGAGGTTACAACGGTCGAGCAGTACTTC.

In DNA form, the CDR3 reads TGTGCCAGCAGTGATTTGGGCGGTAATTCACCCCTCCACTTT. Amino acids: CASSDLGGNSPLHF. The gene calls are TRBV2 and TRBJ1-6; D not resolved. The V end lost 3 bases, the J end lost 6 bases, and 9 bases lay between the germline ends. This CDR3 spans 14 amino acids. Germline V gene data show CDR1 as SNHLY and CDR2 as FYNNEI.